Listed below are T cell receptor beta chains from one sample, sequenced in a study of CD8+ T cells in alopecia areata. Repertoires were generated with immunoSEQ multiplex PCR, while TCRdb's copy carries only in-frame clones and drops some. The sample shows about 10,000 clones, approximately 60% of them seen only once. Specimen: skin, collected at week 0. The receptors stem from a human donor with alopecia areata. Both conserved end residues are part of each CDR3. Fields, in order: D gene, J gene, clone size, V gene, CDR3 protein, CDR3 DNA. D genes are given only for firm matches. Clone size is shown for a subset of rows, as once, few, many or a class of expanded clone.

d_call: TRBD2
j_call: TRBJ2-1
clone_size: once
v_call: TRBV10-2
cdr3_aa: CASSVLAGGSEQFF
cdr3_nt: TGCGCCAGCAGTGTCCTAGCGGGGGGGAGTGAGCAGTTCTTC

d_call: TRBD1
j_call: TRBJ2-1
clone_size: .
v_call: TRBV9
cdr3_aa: CASSVDPGTGSYNEQFF
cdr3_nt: TGTGCCAGCAGCGTAGACCCGGGGACAGGGTCCTACAATGAGCAGTTCTTC

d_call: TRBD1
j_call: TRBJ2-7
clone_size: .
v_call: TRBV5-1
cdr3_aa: CASSLGTGLANDYEQYF
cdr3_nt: TGCGCCAGCAGCTTGGGGACAGGGCTGGCTAATGACTACGAGCAGTACTTC

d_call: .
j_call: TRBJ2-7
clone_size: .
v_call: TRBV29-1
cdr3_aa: CSVDFSGSYEQYF
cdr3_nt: TGCAGCGTTGATTTCTCAGGGTCCTACGAGCAGTACTTC

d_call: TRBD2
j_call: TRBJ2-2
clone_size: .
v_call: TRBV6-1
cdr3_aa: CANGLAGAAGELFF
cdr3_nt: TGTGCCAACGGACTAGCGGGGGCCGCCGGGGAGCTGTTTTTT

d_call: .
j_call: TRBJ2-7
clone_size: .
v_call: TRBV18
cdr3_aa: CASSDSTGLYEQYF
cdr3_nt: TGTGCCAGCTCAGATTCAACAGGATTGTACGAGCAGTACTTC

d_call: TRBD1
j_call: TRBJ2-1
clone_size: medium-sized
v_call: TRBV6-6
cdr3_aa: CASSNRGLSDEQFF
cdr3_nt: TGTGCCAGCAGCAACAGGGGGCTGAGTGATGAGCAGTTCTTC

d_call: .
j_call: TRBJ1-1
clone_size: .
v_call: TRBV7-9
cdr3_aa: CASSSPGRPEAFF
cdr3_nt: TGTGCCAGCAGCTCCCCAGGAAGGCCTGAAGCTTTCTTT

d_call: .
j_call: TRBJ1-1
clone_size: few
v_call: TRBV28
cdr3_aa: CASSFGATEAFF
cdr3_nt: TGTGCCAGCAGCTTTGGGGCCACTGAAGCTTTCTTT

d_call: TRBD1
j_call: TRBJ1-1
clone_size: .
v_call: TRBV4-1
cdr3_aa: CASSQDPTTGGTEAFF
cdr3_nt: TGCGCCAGCAGCCAAGATCCCACTACAGGGGGCACTGAAGCTTTCTTT

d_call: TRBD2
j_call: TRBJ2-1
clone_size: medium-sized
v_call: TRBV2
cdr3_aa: CASQGAGRGFF
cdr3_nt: TGTGCCAGTCAAGGAGCGGGAAGGGGGTTCTTC

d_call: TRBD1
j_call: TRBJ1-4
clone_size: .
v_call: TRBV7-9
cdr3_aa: CASSTRQGGHEKLFF
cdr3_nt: TGTGCCAGCAGCACCAGACAGGGTGGGCATGAAAAACTGTTTTTT

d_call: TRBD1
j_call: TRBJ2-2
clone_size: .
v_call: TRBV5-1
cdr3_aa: CASSPLLTGATGELFF
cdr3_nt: TGCGCCAGCAGCCCACTATTGACAGGGGCAACCGGGGAGCTGTTTTTT

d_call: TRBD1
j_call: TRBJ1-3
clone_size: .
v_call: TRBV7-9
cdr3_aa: CASSFRDSRNTIYF
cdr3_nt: TGTGCCAGCAGCTTCCGGGACAGCCGAAACACCATATATTTT

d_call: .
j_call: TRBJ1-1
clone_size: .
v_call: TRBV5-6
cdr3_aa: CASSSIMNTEAFF
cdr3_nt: TGTGCCAGCAGCTCGATAATGAACACTGAAGCTTTCTTT

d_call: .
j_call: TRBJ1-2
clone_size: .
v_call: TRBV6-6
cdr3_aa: CASSQTGSPPYGYTF
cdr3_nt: TGTGCCAGCAGCCAAACAGGAAGCCCGCCCTATGGCTACACCTTC

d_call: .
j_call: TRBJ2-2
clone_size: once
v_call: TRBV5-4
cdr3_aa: CASSLGRGSFSPGELFF
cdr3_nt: TGTGCCAGCAGCTTGGGGCGAGGGTCGTTTAGTCCGGGGGAGCTGTTTTTT

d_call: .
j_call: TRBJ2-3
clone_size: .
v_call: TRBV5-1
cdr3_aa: CASSPGILARGSSTTSQYF
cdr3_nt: TGCGCCAGCAGCCCCGGCATTCTGGCTAGAGGGTCCAGTACTACGTCGCAGTATTTT

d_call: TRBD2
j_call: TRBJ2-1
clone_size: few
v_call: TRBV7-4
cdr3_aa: CASSPAREGAYNEQFF
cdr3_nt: TGTGCCAGCAGCCCTGCCCGGGAGGGAGCCTACAATGAGCAGTTCTTC

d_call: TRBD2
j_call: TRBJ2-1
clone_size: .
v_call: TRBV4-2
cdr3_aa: CASSQETSGGAREQFF
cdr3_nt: TGTGCCAGCAGCCAAGAAACTAGCGGGGGGGCCCGGGAGCAGTTCTTC

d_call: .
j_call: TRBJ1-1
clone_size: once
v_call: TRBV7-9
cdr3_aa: CASGTSGGRNTEAFF
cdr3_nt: TGTGCCAGCGGGACGTCCGGGGGACGGAACACTGAAGCTTTCTTT

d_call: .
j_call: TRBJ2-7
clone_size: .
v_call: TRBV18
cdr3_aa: CASSPPTGRGSGAYEQYF
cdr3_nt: TGTGCCAGCTCACCACCCACAGGGAGGGGCAGCGGGGCCTACGAGCAGTACTTC

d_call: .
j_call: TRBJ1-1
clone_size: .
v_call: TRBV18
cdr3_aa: CASSPFRGDTEAFF
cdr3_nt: TGTGCCAGCTCGCCATTTAGGGGGGACACTGAAGCTTTCTTT

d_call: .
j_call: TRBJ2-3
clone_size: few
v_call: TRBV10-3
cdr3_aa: CAISERAESTDTQYF
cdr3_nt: TGTGCCATCAGTGAACGGGCGGAAAGCACAGATACGCAGTATTTT

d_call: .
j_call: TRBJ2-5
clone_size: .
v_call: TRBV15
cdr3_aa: CATSREGGEETQYF
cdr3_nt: TGTGCCACCAGCAGAGAAGGAGGTGAGGAGACCCAGTACTTC

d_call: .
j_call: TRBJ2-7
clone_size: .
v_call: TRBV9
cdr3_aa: CASSVGGGLYEQYF
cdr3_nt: TGTGCCAGCAGCGTAGGAGGAGGCCTCTACGAGCAGTACTTC

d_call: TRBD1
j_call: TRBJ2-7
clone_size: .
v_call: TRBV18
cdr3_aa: CASSPQHRGSYEQYF
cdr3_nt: TGTGCCAGCTCACCCCAACACAGGGGATCCTACGAGCAGTACTTC

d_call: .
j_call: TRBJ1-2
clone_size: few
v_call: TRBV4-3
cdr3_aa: CASSQDGEDTF
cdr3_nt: TGCGCCAGCAGCCAAGATGGGGAGGACACCTTC

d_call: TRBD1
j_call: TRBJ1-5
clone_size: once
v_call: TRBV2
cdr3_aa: CASRGQGSQPQHF
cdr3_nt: TGTGCCAGCAGGGGACAGGGAAGTCAGCCCCAGCATTTT

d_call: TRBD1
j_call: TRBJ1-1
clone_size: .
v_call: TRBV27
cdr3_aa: CASSRTGGRNTEAFF
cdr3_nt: TGTGCCAGCAGCCGCACAGGGGGTAGGAACACTGAAGCTTTCTTT

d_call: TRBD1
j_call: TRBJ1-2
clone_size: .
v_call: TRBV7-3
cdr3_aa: CASSSTGGGYTF
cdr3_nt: TGTGCCAGCAGCTCCACAGGGGGCGGCTACACCTTC

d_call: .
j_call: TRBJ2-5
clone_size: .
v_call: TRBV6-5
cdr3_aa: CASKGPGETQYF
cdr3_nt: TGTGCCAGCAAGGGCCCCGGGGAGACCCAGTACTTC

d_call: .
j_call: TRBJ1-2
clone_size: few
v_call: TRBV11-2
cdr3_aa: CASSSPWGGPGYTF
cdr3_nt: TGTGCCAGCAGCTCGCCGTGGGGGGGACCTGGCTACACCTTC

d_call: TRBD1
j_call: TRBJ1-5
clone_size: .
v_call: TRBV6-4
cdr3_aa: CASSPSTGMPPQHF
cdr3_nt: TGTGCCAGCAGCCCTTCGACAGGGATGCCGCCCCAGCATTTT

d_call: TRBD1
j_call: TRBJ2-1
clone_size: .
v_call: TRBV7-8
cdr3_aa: CASSPPLRGPYNEQFF
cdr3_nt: TGTGCCAGCAGCCCACCCTTGAGGGGGCCATACAATGAGCAGTTCTTC

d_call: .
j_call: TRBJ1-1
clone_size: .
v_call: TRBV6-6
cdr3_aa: CASSYVAGNTEAFF
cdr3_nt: TGTGCCAGCAGTTATGTGGCAGGGAACACTGAAGCTTTCTTT

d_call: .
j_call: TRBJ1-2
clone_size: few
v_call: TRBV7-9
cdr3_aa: CASSSTGRLNYGYTF
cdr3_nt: TGTGCCAGCAGCTCCACGGGACGGCTTAACTATGGCTACACCTTC

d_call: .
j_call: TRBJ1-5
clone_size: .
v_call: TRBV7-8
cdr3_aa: CASSLDHQPQHF
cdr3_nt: TGTGCCAGCAGCTTAGATCATCAGCCCCAGCATTTT

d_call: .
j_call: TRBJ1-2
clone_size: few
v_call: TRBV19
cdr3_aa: CASRLMGSYGYTF
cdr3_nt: TGTGCCAGTAGGCTCATGGGGTCCTATGGCTACACCTTC

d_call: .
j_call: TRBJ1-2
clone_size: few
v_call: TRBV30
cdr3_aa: CAWSVRGHNYGYTF
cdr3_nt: TGTGCCTGGAGTGTACGGGGTCATAACTATGGCTACACCTTC

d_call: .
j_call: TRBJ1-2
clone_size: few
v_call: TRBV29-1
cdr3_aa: CSVYLAVGNYGYTF
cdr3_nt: TGCAGCGTCTACCTCGCAGTGGGGAACTATGGCTACACCTTC

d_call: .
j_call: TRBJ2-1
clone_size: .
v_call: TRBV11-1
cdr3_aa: CASSLGRHASAEQFF
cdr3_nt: TGTGCCAGCAGCTTGGGGCGACACGCCTCGGCTGAGCAGTTCTTC

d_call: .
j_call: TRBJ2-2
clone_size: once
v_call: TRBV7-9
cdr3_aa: CASSREKWFGELFF
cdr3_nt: TGTGCCAGCAGCCGAGAGAAATGGTTCGGGGAGCTGTTTTTT

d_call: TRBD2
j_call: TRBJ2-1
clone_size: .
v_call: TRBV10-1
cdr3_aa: CASSGGTSGRAYNEQFF
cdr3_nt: TGCGCCAGCAGTGGGGGGACTAGCGGGAGAGCCTACAATGAGCAGTTCTTC

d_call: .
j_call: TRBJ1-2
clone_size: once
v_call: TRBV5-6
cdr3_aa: CANLSEGGMDGYTF
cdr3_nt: TGTGCCAACCTTTCCGAAGGGGGTATGGATGGCTACACCTTC

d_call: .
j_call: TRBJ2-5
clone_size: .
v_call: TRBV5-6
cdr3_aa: CASSLFQAWETQYF
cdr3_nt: TGTGCCAGCAGCTTGTTTCAGGCGTGGGAGACCCAGTACTTC

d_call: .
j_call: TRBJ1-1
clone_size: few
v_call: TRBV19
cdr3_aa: CASSPRGSDSSEAFF
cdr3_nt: TGTGCCAGTAGCCCACGGGGGTCAGACAGCTCCGAAGCTTTCTTT

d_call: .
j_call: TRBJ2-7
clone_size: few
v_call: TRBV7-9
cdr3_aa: CASSPDTAYEQYF
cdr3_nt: TGTGCCAGCAGTCCGGACACAGCCTACGAGCAGTACTTC

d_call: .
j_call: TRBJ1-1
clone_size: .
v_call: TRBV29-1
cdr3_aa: CSVSKETEAFF
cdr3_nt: TGCAGCGTATCCAAGGAGACTGAAGCTTTCTTT

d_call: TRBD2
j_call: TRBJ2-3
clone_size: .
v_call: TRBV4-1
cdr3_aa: CASSRAAGVNTDTQYF
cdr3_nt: TGCGCCAGCAGCCGGGCGGCGGGAGTCAACACAGATACGCAGTATTTT

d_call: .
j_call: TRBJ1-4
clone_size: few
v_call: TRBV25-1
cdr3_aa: CASSEGWSSTGEKLFF
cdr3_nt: TGTGCCAGCAGTGAAGGTTGGTCCTCGACGGGGGAAAAACTGTTTTTT

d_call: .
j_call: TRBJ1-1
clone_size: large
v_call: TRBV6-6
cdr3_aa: CASSSNTEAFF
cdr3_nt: TGTGCCAGCAGCTCCAACACTGAAGCTTTCTTT

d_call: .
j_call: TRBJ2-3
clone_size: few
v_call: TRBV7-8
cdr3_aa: CASSPGRMVWVRRDTQYF
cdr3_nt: TGTGCCAGCAGCCCGGGGAGGATGGTATGGGTGAGAAGAGATACGCAGTATTTT